This entry describes one T cell receptor beta chain. This entry belongs to a study of PD-L1 blockade in urothelial cancer. Study in general: The median number of T cells present in blood samples was roughly 140,000.

V gave up 10 bases and J gave up 5 bases, with 18 bases separating them. This CDR3 is 14 amino acids long. Looked up from germline, CDR1 is SGDLS and CDR2 is YYNGEE. Time point here: peripheral blood 6 weeks after treatment start. Each patient's cancer was a locally advanced or metastatic urothelial carcinoma. Per patient, between 1 and 8 samples were collected at pretreatment and on-treatment time points. Every PCR got spiked synthetic TCR analog templates. Repertoires were generated with immunoSEQ multiplex PCR, while TCRdb's copy carries only in-frame clones and drops some. This table holds around 80,000 clones, roughly 90% found once.

This specimen consisted of PBMCs, obtained around atezolizumab (anti-PD-L1) treatment. The chain carries TRBV9 and TRBJ2-2; a weak D match, TRBD2 (6 bases). The TCR was taken from an elderly woman with urothelial cancer. CDR3 DNA sequence: TGTGCCGGGGGGTTGCGGGTGCAAACCGGGGAGCTGTTTTTT. This codes for CAGGLRVQTGELFF.